This TCR beta chain is drawn from a study of T cell responses to AZD1222 COVID-19 vaccine. Study-level results: Regions 160-218 and 743-854 held dominance among vaccine-associated CD4 TCRs, which spanned spike.

This CDR3 has 16 residues. With V trimmed by 4 bases and J by 7 bases, 12 bases remained unmatched. CDR1 and CDR2 (germline): LGHDT, YNNKEL (reference sequence). Concerning this clone itself: Its antigen is unidentified.

The protocol was immunoSEQ multiplex PCR, while the TCRdb copy is restricted to in-frame clones and leaves out a portion. The sample consists of more than 120,000 clones, roughly 86% of them appearing once. The sample consisted of peripheral blood, taken 28 days after the second AZD1222 dose. The chain has TRBV3-1 (or the pseudogene TRBV3-2) and TRBJ2-1; 8 bases agree with TRBD2. The receptor's source is an adult who received the AZD1222 COVID-19 vaccine. The CDR3 reads CASSRREGPGMNEQFF. The CDR3 DNA reads as TGTGCCAGCAGCCGACGGGAGGGGCCGGGGATGAATGAGCAGTTCTTC.